The 25 T cell receptor beta chains below were found in one sample sequenced in a study of OX40 agonist ivuxolimab in advanced cancers. TCRdb's copy holds only in-frame clones and misses some; the assay was immunoSEQ multiplex PCR. This repertoire shows about 16,000 clones, about 86% found once; its top ten account for 0.65% to 0.7%. The source was CD4+ or CD8+ T cells sorted from blood, collected in a trial of the OX40 agonist ivuxolimab. The receptors originated from an adult with an advanced solid tumor such as melanoma, head and neck, liver or kidney cancer.

The chain links TRBV11-1 to TRBJ2-5, with 10 bases aligning to TRBD2. Unmatched junction bases numbered 20, after V lost 5 bases and J lost 5 bases. The CDR3 covers 19 residues. The germline CDR1 and CDR2 sequences are SGHAT and FQDESV (reference sequence). The CDR3 sequence: CASSHGLWTSGLGSETQYF. In DNA, the CDR3 is TGTGCCAGCAGCCACGGTTTATGGACTAGCGGACTGGGGTCGGAGACCCAGTACTTC.

The chain couples TRBV2 to TRBJ2-3; TRBD2 matches 8 bases. The trim removed 4 bases at V and 8 bases at J, leaving 14 bases unmatched. Germline lookup yields CDR1 SNHLY and CDR2 FYNNEI. The length of the CDR3 is 16 residues. The DNA for the CDR3 is TGTGCCAGCAGTGCGACGCAGGGACTAGTGGTCCCTACGCAGTATTTT. It codes for CASSATQGLVVPTQYF.

This clone appeared once. The chain carries TRBV29-1 and TRBJ2-4; no clear D gene. Trimming removed 2 bases at V and 2 bases at J, with 4 bases between. The germline gives CDR1 SQVTM, CDR2 ANQGSEA. This CDR3 is built from 12 residues. The CDR3 is CSVEQPKNIQYF. The CDR3 coding sequence is TGCAGCGTTGAACAGCCCAAAAACATTCAGTACTTC.

This clone appeared a single time. The chain employs TRBV5-1 and TRBJ2-7, with D perhaps matching TRBD2 (6 bases). Germline CDR1 and CDR2: SGHRS and YFSETQ. V was trimmed by 0 bases and J by 5 bases, leaving 12 bases between them. This CDR3 region has 14 residues. The CDR3 nucleotides read TGCGCCAGCAGCTTGGGGACTACCGGCGACGAGCAGTACTTC. Its protein is CASSLGTTGDEQYF.

The rearrangement links TRBV4-1 to TRBJ1-2; tentatively, D is TRBD1 (5 bases). This CDR3 comprises 12 residues. V lost 1 base to trimming and J lost 6 bases, with 6 bases between them. Germline assignment: CDR1 MGHRA and CDR2 YSYEKL. CDR3 sequence reads: CASSQAGHGYTF. Written as DNA, the CDR3 is TGCGCCAGCAGCCAAGCAGGGCATGGCTACACCTTC.

This chain uses TRBV27 with TRBJ1-6; no reliable D call. The CDR3 sequence is 14 residues long. Germline V gene lookup returns CDR1 MNHEY and CDR2 SMNVEV (reference sequence). Between the trimmed V and J ends, which lost 3 bases and 7 bases, there was a span of 10 bases. The CDR3 coding sequence is TGTGCCAGCAGTTTTTTGCGGGAAAATTCACCCCTCCACTTT. Encoded protein: CASSFLRENSPLHF.

The rearrangement uses TRBV2 and TRBJ2-1; TRBD2 matches 8 bases. CDR1 SNHLY and CDR2 FYNNEI come from the germline V gene. V gave up 1 base and J gave up 3 bases; unmatched junction bases: 2. The CDR3 loop spans 15 amino acids. CDR3 nucleotide sequence: TGTGCCAGCAGTGAAGAGGCGGGAGGCTACAATGAGCAGTTCTTC. It encodes CASSEEAGGYNEQFF.

The chain couples TRBV4-1 to TRBJ1-4; no reliable D call. This CDR3 spans 18 amino acids. Germline lookup yields CDR1 MGHRA and CDR2 YSYEKL. V gave up 3 bases and J gave up 5 bases, with 22 bases separating them. In nucleotides, the CDR3 is TGCGCCAGCAGCCAGCAAGTTTCGGGAAGCGGGCAAAATGAAAAACTGTTTTTT. This sequence encodes CASSQQVSGSGQNEKLFF.

This clone was detected once. V is TRBV29-1 and J is TRBJ1-2; D unclear. V was shortened by 6 bases and J by 0 bases, with 14 bases between the two germline ends. The germline CDR1 and CDR2 sequences are SQVTM and ANQGSEA. There are 14 residues in the CDR3. CDR3 amino acids: CSVNAELSNYGYTF. CDR3 nucleotide sequence: TGCAGCGTGAATGCAGAACTCTCTAACTATGGCTACACCTTC. The whole variable domain, remainder taken from reference TRBV29-1 and TRBJ1-2, is SAVISQKPSRDICQRGTSLTIQCQVDSQVTMMFWYRQQPGQSLTLIATANQGSEATYESGFVIDKFPISRPNLTFSTLTVSNMSPEDSSIYLCSVNAELSNYGYTFGSGTRLTVV.

The chain uses TRBV15 and TRBJ1-2; TRBD1 matches 9 bases. The germline gives CDR1 LNHNV, CDR2 YYDKDF (reference sequence). This CDR3 is built from 14 residues. The J segment lost 10 bases and the V segment lost 5 bases, leaving 11 bases of the junction unmatched. The DNA of the CDR3 is TGTGCCACCAGCCCTAGGACAGGGGTAAATGACTACACCTTC. Amino acid sequence: CATSPRTGVNDYTF.

The V call is TRBV27, the J call TRBJ2-6; possible D gene TRBD1, 6 bases. The germline V gene has CDR1 MNHEY and CDR2 SMNVEV (reference sequence). This CDR3 is 16 amino acids long. With 5 bases removed from V and 0 bases from J, the gap between germline ends came to 11 bases. The CDR3 region is CASSTTGYSGANVLTF. CDR3 sequence (DNA): TGTGCCAGCAGTACCACAGGGTACTCTGGGGCCAACGTCCTGACTTTC.

The chain uses TRBV2 and TRBJ2-1, with unresolved D. The CDR3 is 16 amino acids. Germline lookup yields CDR1 SNHLY and CDR2 FYNNEI. V was trimmed by 6 bases and J by 0 bases, leaving 15 bases between them. CDR3: CASRTHGLSSYNEQFF. Here the CDR3 DNA reads TGTGCCAGCAGGACTCACGGGTTAAGCTCCTACAATGAGCAGTTCTTC.

V gene TRBV9 combines with J gene TRBJ2-2, with 7 bases fitting TRBD2. The CDR3 extends over 12 amino acids. Germline CDR1 SGDLS, CDR2 YYNGEE. The V and J ends lost 8 bases and 5 bases, in that order; junction bases with no gene match: 3. In DNA, the CDR3 is TGTGCCAGTACTAGCGTTACCGGGGAGCTGTTTTTT. This encodes CASTSVTGELFF.

The chain uses TRBV2 and TRBJ2-5, with 9 bases fitting TRBD1. Germline CDR1 SNHLY, CDR2 FYNNEI. V was clipped by 4 bases and J by 5 bases; unmatched bases: 5. The CDR3 contains 14 residues. The CDR3 reads CASSVTGGRETQYF. The CDR3 bases are TGTGCCAGCAGTGTAACAGGGGGCCGTGAGACCCAGTACTTC.

The chain is built from TRBV28 and TRBJ2-3, with D perhaps TRBD1 or TRBD2 (5 bases each). This CDR3 spans 15 amino acids. The germline V gene encodes CDR1 MDHEN and CDR2 SYDVKM. Trimming took off 6 bases at V and 4 bases at J, with 17 bases between the two ends. In DNA form, the CDR3 reads TGTGCCAGCAGCACATTGGGGGTGGGGCCAGATACGCAGTATTTT. Protein sequence: CASSTLGVGPDTQYF.

CDR3 protein: CASSQVLSHTIYF. In nucleotides, the CDR3 is TGTGCCAGCAGCCAGGTTCTATCTCACACCATATATTTT. This chain connects TRBV7-9 to TRBJ1-3, with D uncertain. V was shortened by 5 bases and J by 8 bases, with 13 bases between the two germline ends. CDR1 is SEHNR, CDR2 FQNEAQ, per germline (reference sequence). This CDR3 comprises 13 residues.

V is TRBV30 and J is TRBJ2-4; tentatively, D is TRBD1 (5 bases). This CDR3 spans 15 amino acids. The germline V and J ends were trimmed by 1 base and 0 bases, with 10 bases remaining between them. Germline assignment: CDR1 GTSNPN and CDR2 SVGIG (reference sequence). The CDR3 loop reads CAWSGQRSAKNIQYF. DNA of the CDR3: TGTGCCTGGAGTGGACAGCGATCAGCCAAAAACATTCAGTACTTC. Full variable domain (outside the CDR3, taken from reference TRBV30 and TRBJ2-4): SQTIHQWPATLVQPVGSPLSLECTVEGTSNPNLYWYRQAAGRGLQLLFYSVGIGQISSEVPQNLSASRPQDRQFILSSKKLLLSDSGFYLCAWSGQRSAKNIQYFGAGTRLSVL.

The rearrangement joins TRBV10-1 to TRBJ2-3; 14 bases align to TRBD2. Per germline, CDR1 WNHNN and CDR2 SYGVQD (reference sequence). There are 19 residues in the CDR3. V shed 3 bases and J 0 bases; nucleotides not matched to a gene: 8. CDR3 sequence: CASSDPGTSGGQSTDTQYF. DNA for the CDR3: TGCGCCAGCAGTGACCCTGGGACTAGCGGGGGACAAAGCACAGATACGCAGTATTTT.

The chain couples TRBV19 to TRBJ2-1, with D perhaps matching TRBD2 (6 bases). Germline CDR1 reads LNHDA; CDR2 reads SQIVND (reference sequence). V was cut by 3 bases and J by 7 bases, with 16 bases left in between. CDR3 size: 15 residues. The CDR3 loop reads CASSIRGVLGNEQFF. The CDR3 DNA follows: TGTGCCAGTAGTATTCGCGGGGTATTGGGGAATGAGCAGTTCTTC.

The chain uses TRBV6-4 and TRBJ2-5, with 13 bases matching TRBD2. Germline V CDR1 and CDR2: MRHNA, SNTAGT. Trimming at V came to 6 bases and at J to 4 bases, leaving 5 bases not matched to a gene. The CDR3 extends over 15 amino acids. The CDR3 is CASSATSGRSETQYF. CDR3 DNA: TGTGCCAGCAGCGCGACTAGCGGGAGGTCAGAGACCCAGTACTTC.

The V gene is TRBV5-1, the J gene TRBJ1-1; D is ambiguous. The CDR3 spans 14 residues. V was pared by 5 bases and J by 7 bases, with 18 bases between. Germline V gene data show CDR1 as SGHRS and CDR2 as YFSETQ. The CDR3 loop is CASSWTGGGDEAFF. In DNA, the CDR3 is TGCGCCAGCAGTTGGACCGGAGGAGGCGATGAAGCTTTCTTT.

Note on this clone: One junction end does not reproduce the germline sequence, and a read error may be involved. The same CDR3 also results from other DNA sequences found in this sample. The CDR3 loop reads CASSSSGGNTGELFF. The CDR3 nucleotides read TGCGCCAGCAGCTCTAGCGGGGGTAACACCGGGGAGCTGTTTTTT. The chain recombines TRBV7-6 with TRBJ2-2, with 10 bases identical to TRBD2. Germline CDR1 is SGHVS and CDR2 is FNYEAQ. CDR3 length: 15 amino acids. The full variable domain, its missing parts supplied by reference TRBV7-6 and TRBJ2-2, is GAGVSQSPRYKVTKRGQDVALRCDPISGHVSLYWYRQALGQGPEFLTYFNYEAQQDKSGLPNDRFSAERPEGSISTLTIQRTEQRDSAMYRCASSSSGGNTGELFFGEGSRLTVL.

The V gene is TRBV29-1, the J gene TRBJ1-2; unclear D gene. This CDR3 spans 10 amino acids. Trimming took 3 bases from V and 4 from J, leaving 3 bases between them. Germline-derived CDR1 and CDR2 are SQVTM and ANQGSEA. The CDR3 protein is CSVDLYGYTF. The CDR3 DNA reads as TGCAGCGTTGATCTCTATGGCTACACCTTC.

This chain uses TRBV5-4 with TRBJ2-7; D is possibly TRBD2 (6 bases). Trimming took off 0 bases at V and 3 bases at J, with 10 bases between the two ends. Germline values: CDR1 SGHNT, CDR2 YYREEE (reference sequence). The CDR3 has 14 amino acids. CDR3 coding DNA: TGTGCCAGCAGCTTGGTGGGGGGTAACTACGAGCAGTACTTC. Its protein is CASSLVGGNYEQYF.

The chain recombines TRBV5-6 with TRBJ2-1; 7 bases map to TRBD2. Germline V gene lookup returns CDR1 SGHDT and CDR2 YYEEEE. With V trimmed by 2 bases and J by 8 bases, 7 bases remained unmatched. The CDR3 sequence is 14 residues long. CDR3 in DNA: TGTGCCAGCAGCTTTGACTCACGGGGGGATGAGCAGTTCTTC. Protein product: CASSFDSRGDEQFF.